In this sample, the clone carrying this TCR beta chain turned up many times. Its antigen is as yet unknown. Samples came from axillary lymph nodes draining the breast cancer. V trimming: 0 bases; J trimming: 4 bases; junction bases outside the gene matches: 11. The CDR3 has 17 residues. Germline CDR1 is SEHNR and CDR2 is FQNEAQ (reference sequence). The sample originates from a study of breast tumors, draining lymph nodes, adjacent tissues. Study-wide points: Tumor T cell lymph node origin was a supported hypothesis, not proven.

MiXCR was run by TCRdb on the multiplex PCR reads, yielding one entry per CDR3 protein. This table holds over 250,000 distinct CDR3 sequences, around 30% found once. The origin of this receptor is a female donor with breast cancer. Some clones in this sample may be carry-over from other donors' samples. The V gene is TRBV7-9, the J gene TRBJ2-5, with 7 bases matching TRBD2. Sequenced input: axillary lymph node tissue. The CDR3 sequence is CASSLAQAGTYLETQYF. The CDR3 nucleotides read TGTGCCAGCAGCTTAGCTCAAGCGGGGACCTATCTAGAGACCCAGTACTTC.